These 29 T cell receptor beta chains share one sample of origin, sequenced in a study of long-term antiretroviral therapy in people with HIV. The authors ran the immunoSEQ assay, v3.0, at survey level. Using immunoSEQ multiplex PCR, the repertoire was profiled, and TCRdb retains in-frame clones only, with some absent. This repertoire shows about 18,000 clones, roughly 80% found once; its top ten account for roughly 18%. The sample was unsorted PBMCs, taken 0.6 years after starting antiretroviral therapy. The receptors here all came from a woman in her late teens or twenties with HIV.

The V call is TRBV15, the J call TRBJ2-3, with 7 bases aligning to TRBD2. V lost 4 bases to trimming and J lost 5 bases; unmatched junction nucleotides: 12. Germline assignment: CDR1 LNHNV and CDR2 YYDKDF (reference sequence). This CDR3 region has 16 residues. The chain's CDR3 is CATSKQRSWGGDTQYF. The DNA of the CDR3 is TGTGCCACCAGCAAGCAGAGGAGTTGGGGGGGAGATACGCAGTATTTT. Supplemented by reference TRBV15 and TRBJ2-3, the full variable domain reads DAMVIQNPRYQVTQFGKPVTLSCSQTLNHNVMYWYQQKSSQAPKLLFHYYDKDFNNEADTPDNFQSRRPNTSFCFLDIRSPGLGDTAMYLCATSKQRSWGGDTQYFGPGTRLTVL.

The count of this clone is one. The rearrangement uses TRBV7-6 and TRBJ2-5; 10 bases match TRBD2. CDR3 length equals 15 residues. V shed 2 bases and J 5 bases; nucleotides not matched to a gene: 5. Looked up from germline, CDR1 is SGHVS and CDR2 is FNYEAQ. CDR3 in DNA: TGTGCCAGCAGCTTACTAGCGGGAGTATGGGAGACCCAGTACTTC. Protein product: CASSLLAGVWETQYF.

This sequence joins TRBV18 and TRBJ1-4; D is undetermined. CDR1 is KGHSH, CDR2 LQKENI, per germline. CDR3 length: 15 amino acids. The V end lost 6 bases, the J end lost 5 bases, and 16 bases lay between the germline ends. CDR3 bases: TGTGCCAGCTCCCCCGGAGTGGGAGGGAATGAAAAACTGTTTTTT. Residues: CASSPGVGGNEKLFF.

The J gene is TRBJ1-2, the V gene TRBV6-5; tentatively, D is TRBD1 (6 bases). In germline, CDR1 is MNHEY, CDR2 SVGAGI. This CDR3 has 14 amino acids. Trimming stripped 4 bases from V and 5 bases from J, with 14 bases between. CDR3 loop: CASSFTGKLYGYTF. In DNA form, the CDR3 reads TGTGCCAGCAGTTTCACAGGGAAACTATATGGCTACACCTTC.

The V and J genes are TRBV13 and TRBJ2-2; D gene ambiguous. CDR3 size: 14 residues. Germline V lookup: CDR1 PRHDT, CDR2 FYEKMQ (reference sequence). V was trimmed by 6 bases and J by 6 bases, leaving 14 bases between them. Here the CDR3 reads CASSVAGRPGELFF. For the CDR3, the DNA is TGTGCCAGCAGTGTCGCTGGGCGCCCCGGGGAGCTGTTTTTT.

The rearrangement links TRBV2 to TRBJ1-2; D possibly corresponds to TRBD1 (5 bases). Germline CDR1 reads SNHLY; CDR2 reads FYNNEI. The CDR3 has 15 amino acids. V dropped 6 bases and J dropped 4 bases, with 18 bases sitting between them. In nucleotides, the CDR3 is TGTGCCAGCAGGCTCCGGGACCCTAACCCCTATGGCTACACCTTC. Its protein product is CASRLRDPNPYGYTF.

This clone was seen a single time. V gene TRBV7-9 combines with J gene TRBJ1-1; TRBD1 is a possible D gene (5 bases). Trimming removed 3 bases from V and 4 bases from J, with 15 bases in between. CDR3 size: 15 residues. Looked up from germline, CDR1 is SEHNR and CDR2 is FQNEAQ (reference sequence). CDR3 coding DNA: TGTGCCAGCAGCTTCGGGGGTTCGGGGAGCACTGAAGCTTTCTTT. Its translation is CASSFGGSGSTEAFF.

This chain links TRBV7-3 with TRBJ2-3; D is ambiguous. The CDR3 has 13 amino acids. Looked up from germline, CDR1 is SGHTA and CDR2 is FQGTGA. Trimming left V 1 base short and J 6 bases short, with 8 bases between. The CDR3 protein is CASSLNGLDTQYF. In nucleotides, the CDR3 is TGTGCCAGCAGCTTAAATGGCTTGGATACGCAGTATTTT.

The V and J genes are TRBV10-3 and TRBJ2-7, with 7 positions matching TRBD1. The CDR3 has 15 residues. Trimming removed 2 bases from V and 3 bases from J; junction bases left unmatched: 7. Germline V gives CDR1 ENHRY, CDR2 SYGVKD. The CDR3 sequence: CAISEEVAGGYEQYF. The CDR3 DNA is TGTGCCATCAGTGAGGAAGTTGCAGGGGGCTACGAGCAGTACTTC.

The V and J genes are TRBV7-8 and TRBJ2-2; D gene uncertain. Deletions cut 7 bases from V and 1 base from J, with 7 bases between. Germline V gene data show CDR1 as SGHVS and CDR2 as FQNEAQ. This CDR3 has 13 amino acids. CDR3 protein: CASTVWNTGELFF. DNA for the CDR3: TGTGCCAGCACCGTTTGGAACACCGGGGAGCTGTTTTTT.

The J gene is TRBJ2-5, the V gene TRBV5-1; D call uncertain. CDR1 is SGHRS, CDR2 YFSETQ, per germline. The CDR3 contains 13 residues. Trimming cost V 3 bases and J 0 bases, with 6 bases left between them. Here the CDR3 reads CASSSEYQETQYF. The CDR3, as DNA: TGCGCCAGCAGCTCTGAGTACCAAGAGACCCAGTACTTC.

The chain uses TRBV30 and TRBJ1-4, with D tentatively TRBD1 (5 bases). With 2 bases removed from V and 5 bases from J, the gap between germline ends came to 18 bases. This CDR3 is built from 16 residues. Per the germline V gene, CDR1 is GTSNPN and CDR2 is SVGIG (reference sequence). CDR3 bases: TGTGCCTGGAGTCTAGCCGGGGGGGGGAAGAATGAAAAACTGTTTTTT. Its protein product is CAWSLAGGGKNEKLFF.

The chain has TRBV7-8 and TRBJ1-2; D unresolved. V shed 2 bases and J shed 3 bases, with 7 bases lying between them. Per the germline V gene, CDR1 is SGHVS and CDR2 is FQNEAQ. The CDR3 length is 13 residues. In nucleotides, the CDR3 is TGTGCCAGCAGCTTAAAACGCGACTATGGCTACACCTTC. It is translated as CASSLKRDYGYTF.

This clone was picked up a small number of times. The chain recombines TRBV7-9 with TRBJ1-2, with TRBD1 matching 9 bases. There are 16 residues in the CDR3. The junction had 11 bases not matched to a gene; V was cut back by 5 bases and J by 4 bases. The germline gives CDR1 SEHNR, CDR2 FQNEAQ (reference sequence). The CDR3 DNA reads as TGTGCCAGCAGCGCCTCCGGGACAGGGCTAATCTATGGCTACACCTTC. Its protein is CASSASGTGLIYGYTF.

J is TRBJ2-5 and V is TRBV2; D uncertain. CDR3 length equals 14 residues. Germline CDR1 SNHLY, CDR2 FYNNEI. The germline V and J ends were trimmed by 3 bases and 0 bases, with 8 bases remaining between them. The CDR3 sequence: CASSDRMYQETQYF. The DNA of the CDR3 is TGTGCCAGCAGTGACAGGATGTACCAAGAGACCCAGTACTTC.

The chain is built from TRBV6-1 and TRBJ2-4; TRBD2 might be the D (5 bases). V lost 7 bases and J 7 bases, leaving 17 bases between the germline ends. In germline, CDR1 is MNHNS, CDR2 SASEGT. The CDR3 runs to 14 residues. The CDR3 reads CASMQTRAANIQYF. DNA of the CDR3: TGTGCCAGCATGCAAACTAGGGCAGCGAACATTCAGTACTTC.

The chain employs TRBV6-6 and TRBJ2-2; D ambiguous. The V end was cut by 6 bases, the J end by 7 bases, with 12 bases between. The CDR3 is made up of 13 amino acids. CDR1 MNHNY and CDR2 SVGAGI come from the germline V gene (reference sequence). The CDR3 coding sequence is TGTGCCAGCAGGAAGATTAACTACGGGGAGCTGTTTTTT. Translated, it gives CASRKINYGELFF.

This chain joins TRBV6-4 and TRBJ1-2; TRBD1 is a possible D gene (5 bases). Trimming cost V 5 bases and J 0 bases, with 7 bases left between them. Germline values: CDR1 MRHNA, CDR2 SNTAGT. CDR3 size: 13 residues. CDR3 nucleotide sequence: TGTGCCAGCAGTCGGACAACTAACTATGGCTACACCTTC. Translating it yields CASSRTTNYGYTF.

The DNA for the CDR3 is TGTGCCATCAAACAGGGTGAGGAACAGCCCCAGCATTTT. Its protein is CAIKQGEEQPQHF. The chain carries TRBV10-3 and TRBJ1-5, with a weak D call TRBD1 (6 bases). V was shortened by 7 bases and J by 7 bases, with 14 bases between the two germline ends. Looked up from germline, CDR1 is ENHRY and CDR2 is SYGVKD. CDR3 length: 13 residues.

This clone was found once. This chain links TRBV11-2 with TRBJ2-3; D gene unclear. V was shortened by 4 bases and J by 3 bases, with 5 bases between the two germline ends. Germline V gene sequence: CDR1 SGHAT, CDR2 FQNNGV. The CDR3 length is 12 residues. DNA of the CDR3: TGTGCCAGCAGCTATACTACAGATACGCAGTATTTT. Translated, it gives CASSYTTDTQYF.

The rearrangement links TRBV6-1 to TRBJ2-7; 9 bases are a match to TRBD2. The CDR3 spans 15 residues. Trimming at V came to 3 bases and at J to 3 bases, leaving 6 bases not matched to a gene. Germline V gene lookup returns CDR1 MNHNS and CDR2 SASEGT. CDR3: CASSELASGNYEQYF. The CDR3, as DNA: TGTGCCAGCAGTGAGTTAGCTAGCGGGAACTACGAGCAGTACTTC.

The genes are TRBV2 and TRBJ2-2; D ambiguous. The CDR3 is 14 amino acids. Deletions cut 5 bases from V and 1 base from J, with 8 bases between. CDR1 and CDR2 from the germline V gene are SNHLY and FYNNEI. The CDR3 is CASSFLGNTGELFF. CDR3 DNA sequence: TGTGCCAGCAGTTTTCTAGGGAACACCGGGGAGCTGTTTTTT.

In this sample, this clone turned up once. The chain links TRBV19 to TRBJ1-1, with D perhaps TRBD1 (5 bases). Germline V gene sequence: CDR1 LNHDA, CDR2 SQIVND (reference sequence). This CDR3 is 14 amino acids long. Trimming took 4 bases from V and 4 from J, leaving 13 bases between them. The CDR3 DNA is TGTGCCAGTAGTAAGGGACGTACGACCACTGAAGCTTTCTTT. Amino acids: CASSKGRTTTEAFF.

The rearrangement uses TRBV5-4 and TRBJ2-4; 8 bases map to TRBD2. Germline V lookup: CDR1 SGHNT, CDR2 YYREEE (reference sequence). This CDR3 comprises 14 residues. The trim removed 3 bases at V and 8 bases at J, leaving 7 bases unmatched. CDR3 region: CASSSEAGEDIQYF. The CDR3 DNA is TGTGCCAGCAGCTCAGAAGCGGGAGAGGACATTCAGTACTTC.

This chain joins TRBV6-5 and TRBJ2-3; D may be TRBD1 or TRBD2 (5 bases each). Trimming pared 6 bases from V and 5 bases from J, leaving 15 bases between. The CDR3 is 14 residues long. CDR1 is MNHEY, CDR2 SVGAGI, per germline. The CDR3 sequence: CASRTRWGRDTQYF. The DNA of the CDR3 is TGTGCCAGCAGAACGCGCTGGGGGAGAGATACGCAGTATTTT.

The chain uses TRBV28 and TRBJ1-3; D remains unclear. V lost 6 bases and J lost 1, with 22 bases in between. The length of the CDR3 is 18 residues. Looked up from germline, CDR1 is MDHEN and CDR2 is SYDVKM. The CDR3 is CASRQFGSLGGSGNTIYF. DNA of the CDR3: TGTGCCAGCAGACAATTTGGGTCCTTGGGCGGGTCTGGAAACACCATATATTTT.

The chain uses TRBV6-5 and TRBJ2-7; possible D gene TRBD2, 6 bases. Trimming stripped 5 bases from V and 4 bases from J, with 15 bases between. Looked up from germline, CDR1 is MNHEY and CDR2 is SVGAGI. The CDR3 length is 14 residues. CDR3 in amino acids: CASSKAGTVYEQYF. The DNA of the CDR3 is TGTGCCAGCAGTAAAGCCGGGACTGTATACGAGCAGTACTTC.

This sequence joins TRBV6-4 and TRBJ2-1; D is perhaps TRBD2 (5 bases). Trimming stripped 0 bases from V and 0 bases from J, with 6 bases between. In germline, CDR1 is MRHNA, CDR2 SNTAGT. This CDR3 region has 15 residues. DNA of the CDR3: TGTGCCAGCAGTGACTCGGCGGGCTCCTACAATGAGCAGTTCTTC. It yields the protein CASSDSAGSYNEQFF.

The rearrangement links TRBV9 to TRBJ2-3, with TRBD2 as a possible D gene (5 bases). The V and J ends lost 4 bases and 2 bases respectively, with 8 bases between them. This CDR3 is built from 13 residues. CDR1 is SGDLS, CDR2 YYNGEE, per germline. The CDR3 DNA reads as TGTGCCAGCAGCTGGACTCTCACAGATACGCAGTATTTT. Translation gives CASSWTLTDTQYF.